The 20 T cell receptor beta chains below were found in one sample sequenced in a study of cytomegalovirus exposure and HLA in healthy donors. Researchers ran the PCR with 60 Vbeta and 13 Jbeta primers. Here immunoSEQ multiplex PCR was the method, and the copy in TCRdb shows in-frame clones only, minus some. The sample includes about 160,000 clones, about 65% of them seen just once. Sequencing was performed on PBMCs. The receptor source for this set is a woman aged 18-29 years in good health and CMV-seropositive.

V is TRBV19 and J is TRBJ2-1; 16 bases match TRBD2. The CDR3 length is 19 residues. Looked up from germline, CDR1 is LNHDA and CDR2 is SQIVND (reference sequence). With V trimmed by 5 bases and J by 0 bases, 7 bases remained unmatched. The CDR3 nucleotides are TGTGCCAGTAGTGGGACTAGCGGGAGGGCCTATAGCTCCTACAATGAGCAGTTCTTC. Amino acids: CASSGTSGRAYSSYNEQFF.

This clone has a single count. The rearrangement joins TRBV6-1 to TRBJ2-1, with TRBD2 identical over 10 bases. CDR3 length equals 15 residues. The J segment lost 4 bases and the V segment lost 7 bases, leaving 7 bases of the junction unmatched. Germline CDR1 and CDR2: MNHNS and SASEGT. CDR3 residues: CASTLAGVTYNEQFF. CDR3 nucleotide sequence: TGTGCCAGCACTCTAGCGGGAGTGACGTACAATGAGCAGTTCTTC.

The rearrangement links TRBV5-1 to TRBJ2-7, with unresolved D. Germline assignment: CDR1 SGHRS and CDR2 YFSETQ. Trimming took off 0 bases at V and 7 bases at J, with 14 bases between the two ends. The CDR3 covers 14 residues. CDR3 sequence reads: CASSLVWSNWEQYF. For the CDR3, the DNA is TGCGCCAGCAGCTTGGTATGGTCAAACTGGGAGCAGTACTTC.

The CDR3 DNA reads TGTGCCAGCAGTGAAGGCGGCGGGAGGGCCTTTGGATTCGAGCAGTACTTC. It is translated as CASSEGGGRAFGFEQYF. V and J are TRBV6-1 and TRBJ2-7; 9 nucleotides agree with TRBD2. Looked up from germline, CDR1 is MNHNS and CDR2 is SASEGT. This CDR3 has 17 amino acids. With V trimmed by 1 base and J by 6 bases, 13 bases remained unmatched.

The CDR3 spells CASSWAGGVNTGELFF. The CDR3 region has the DNA TGTGCCAGCAGCTGGGCGGGAGGGGTTAACACCGGGGAGCTGTTTTTT. The genes are TRBV7-6 and TRBJ2-2; 9 positions agree with TRBD2. V trimming: 4 bases; J trimming: 2 bases; junction bases outside the gene matches: 5. Germline values: CDR1 SGHVS, CDR2 FNYEAQ. This CDR3 spans 16 amino acids.

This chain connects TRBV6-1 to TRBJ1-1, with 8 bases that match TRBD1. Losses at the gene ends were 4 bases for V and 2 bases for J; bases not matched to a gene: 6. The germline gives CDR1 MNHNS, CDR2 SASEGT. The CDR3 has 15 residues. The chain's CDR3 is CASSVTTGANTEAFF. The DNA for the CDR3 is TGTGCCAGCAGTGTCACGACAGGGGCTAACACTGAAGCTTTCTTT.

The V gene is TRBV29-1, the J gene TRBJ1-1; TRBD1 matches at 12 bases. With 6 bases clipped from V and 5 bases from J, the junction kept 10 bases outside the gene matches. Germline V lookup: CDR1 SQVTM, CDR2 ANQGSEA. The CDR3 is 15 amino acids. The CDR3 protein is CSVGTGGDFVTEAFF. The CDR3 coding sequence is TGCAGCGTCGGGACAGGGGGCGATTTCGTAACTGAAGCTTTCTTT.

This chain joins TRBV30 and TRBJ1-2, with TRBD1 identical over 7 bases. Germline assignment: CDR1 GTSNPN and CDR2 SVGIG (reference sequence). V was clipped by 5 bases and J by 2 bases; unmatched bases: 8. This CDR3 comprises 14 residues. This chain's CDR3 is CAWQTNRGNYGYTF. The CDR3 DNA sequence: TGTGCCTGGCAAACTAACAGGGGAAACTATGGCTACACCTTC.

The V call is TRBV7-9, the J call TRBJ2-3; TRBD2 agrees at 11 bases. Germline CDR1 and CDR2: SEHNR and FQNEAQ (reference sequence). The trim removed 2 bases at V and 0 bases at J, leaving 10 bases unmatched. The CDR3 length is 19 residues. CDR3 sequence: CASSLFRGLAGGSTDTQYF. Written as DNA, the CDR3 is TGTGCCAGCAGCTTATTTCGAGGGCTAGCGGGAGGTAGCACAGATACGCAGTATTTT.

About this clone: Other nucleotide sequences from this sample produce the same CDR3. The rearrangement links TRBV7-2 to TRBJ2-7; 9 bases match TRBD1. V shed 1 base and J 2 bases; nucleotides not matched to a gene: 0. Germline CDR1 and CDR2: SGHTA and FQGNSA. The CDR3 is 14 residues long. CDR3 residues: CASSLGQGAYEQYF. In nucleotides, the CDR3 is TGTGCCAGCAGCTTAGGACAGGGGGCCTACGAGCAGTACTTC.

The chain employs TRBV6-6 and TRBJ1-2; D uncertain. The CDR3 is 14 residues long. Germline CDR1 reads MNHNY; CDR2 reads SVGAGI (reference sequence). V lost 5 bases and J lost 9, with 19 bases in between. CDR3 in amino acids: CASSKRSPSDSYTF. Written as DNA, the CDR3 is TGTGCCAGCAGTAAAAGGAGCCCCAGTGATAGCTACACCTTC.

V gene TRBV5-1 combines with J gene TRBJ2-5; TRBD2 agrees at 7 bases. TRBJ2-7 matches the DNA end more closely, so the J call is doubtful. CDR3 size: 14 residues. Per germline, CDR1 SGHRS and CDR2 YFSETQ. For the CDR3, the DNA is TGCGCCAGCAGCAGTACTAGCGCAGACTACGAGCAGTACTTC. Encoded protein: CASSSTSADYEQYF.

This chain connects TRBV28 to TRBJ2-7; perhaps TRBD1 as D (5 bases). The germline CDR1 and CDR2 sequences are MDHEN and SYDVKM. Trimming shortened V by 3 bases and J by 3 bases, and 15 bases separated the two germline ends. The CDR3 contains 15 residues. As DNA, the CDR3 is TGTGCCAGCAGTTTCCCCACAGGAAGCCACTACGAGCAGTACTTC. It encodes CASSFPTGSHYEQYF.

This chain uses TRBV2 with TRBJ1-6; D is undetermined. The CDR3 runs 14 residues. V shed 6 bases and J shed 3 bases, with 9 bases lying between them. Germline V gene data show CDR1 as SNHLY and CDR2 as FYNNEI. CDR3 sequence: CASSPRDYNSPLHF. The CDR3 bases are TGTGCCAGCAGCCCTCGGGACTATAATTCACCCCTCCACTTT.

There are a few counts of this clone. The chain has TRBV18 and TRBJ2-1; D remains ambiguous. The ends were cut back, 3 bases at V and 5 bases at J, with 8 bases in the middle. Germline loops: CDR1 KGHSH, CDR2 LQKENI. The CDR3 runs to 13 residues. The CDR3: CASSPYRDNEQFF. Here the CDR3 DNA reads TGTGCCAGCTCACCGTATCGAGACAATGAGCAGTTCTTC.

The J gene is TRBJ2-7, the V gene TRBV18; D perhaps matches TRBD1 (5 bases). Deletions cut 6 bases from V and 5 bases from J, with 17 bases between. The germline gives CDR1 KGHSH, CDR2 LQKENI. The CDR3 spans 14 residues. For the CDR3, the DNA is TGTGCCAGCTCGTCCAGGGAAGTCGTCGACGAGCAGTACTTC. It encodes CASSSREVVDEQYF.

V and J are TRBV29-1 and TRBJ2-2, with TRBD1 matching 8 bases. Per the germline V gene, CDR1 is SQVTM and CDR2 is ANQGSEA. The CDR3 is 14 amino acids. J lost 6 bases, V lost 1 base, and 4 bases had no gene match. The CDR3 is CSVEGTGIPGELFF. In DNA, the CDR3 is TGCAGCGTTGAAGGGACAGGGATCCCCGGGGAGCTGTTTTTT.

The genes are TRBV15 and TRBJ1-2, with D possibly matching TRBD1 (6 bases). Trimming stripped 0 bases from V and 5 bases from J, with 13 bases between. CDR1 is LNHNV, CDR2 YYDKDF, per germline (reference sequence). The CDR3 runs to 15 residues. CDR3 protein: CATSRDNRAHYGYTF. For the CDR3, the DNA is TGTGCCACCAGCAGAGATAACAGGGCGCATTATGGCTACACCTTC.

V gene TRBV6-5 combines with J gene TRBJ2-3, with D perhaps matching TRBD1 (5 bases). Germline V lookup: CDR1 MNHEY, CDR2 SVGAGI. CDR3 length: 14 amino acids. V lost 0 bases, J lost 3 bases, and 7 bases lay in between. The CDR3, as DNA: TGTGCCAGCAGTTACTCGACAGCGACAGATACGCAGTATTTT. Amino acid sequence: CASSYSTATDTQYF.

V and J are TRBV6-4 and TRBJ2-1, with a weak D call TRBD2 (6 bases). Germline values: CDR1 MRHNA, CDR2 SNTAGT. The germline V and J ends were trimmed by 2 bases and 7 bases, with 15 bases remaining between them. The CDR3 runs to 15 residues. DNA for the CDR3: TGTGCCAGCAGTGACGAGGCGGGGAGTAGAAATGAGCAGTTCTTC. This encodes CASSDEAGSRNEQFF.